This record looks at one T cell receptor beta chain sequence and its context. What it recognizes is unknown. This sample was taken from a study of Ad26.COV2.S vaccination and SARS-CoV-2 variants. Study details: Each vaccinee took Ad26.COV2.S intramuscularly, once or twice 56 days apart. Findings and caveats of the study: The study found similar non-spike TCR breadth in vaccine and placebo recipients. Measures of TCR breadth and depth may have fallen short of total T cell responses.

As to treatment: about 20 received Ad26.COV2.S at low or high dose, single or two shots; about 5 received placebo; per-sample allocation not given. Vaccine and placebo recipients were sampled on day 63 after the first injection. As its vector, the vaccine had Ad26, which expressed Wuhan-strain SARS-CoV-2 spike. The ends were cut back, 4 bases at V and 5 bases at J, with 15 bases in the middle. Germline-derived CDR1 and CDR2 are SGHTA and FQGTGA. CDR3 length: 15 residues. Clones were sequenced by immunoSEQ multiplex PCR, and TCRdb holds only the in-frame ones, with some missing. Seen here are around 320,000 clones, roughly 84% observed once, and the top ten hold 3.4%.

Sequences were derived from peripheral blood, sampled in a trial of Ad26.COV2.S vaccine versus placebo. This receptor was taken from a person aged 18-60 years who received the Ad26.COV2.S COVID-19 vaccine or a placebo. The chain has TRBV7-3 and TRBJ2-1; tentative D call: TRBD1 (6 bases). The CDR3 DNA reads as TGTGCCAGCAGCTCTGCCTCGGGACAAGACAATGAGCAGTTCTTC. Encoded protein: CASSSASGQDNEQFF.